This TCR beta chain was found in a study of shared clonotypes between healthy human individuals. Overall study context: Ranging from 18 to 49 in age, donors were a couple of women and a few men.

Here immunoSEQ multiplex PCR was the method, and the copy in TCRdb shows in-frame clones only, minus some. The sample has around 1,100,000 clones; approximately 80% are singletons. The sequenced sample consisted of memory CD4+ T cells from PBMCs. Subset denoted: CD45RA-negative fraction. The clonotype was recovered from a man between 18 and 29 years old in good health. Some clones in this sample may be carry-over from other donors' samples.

CDR3 DNA: TGTGCCATCAGCCGGGACAGGGGGGAGGGGCCCCAGCATTTT. Its protein product is CAISRDRGEGPQHF. This sequence joins TRBV10-3 and TRBJ1-5; 11 positions match TRBD1. The CDR3 loop spans 14 amino acids. The ends lost 6 bases at V and 9 bases at J; junction bases unmatched: 7. Looked up from germline, CDR1 is ENHRY and CDR2 is SYGVKD.